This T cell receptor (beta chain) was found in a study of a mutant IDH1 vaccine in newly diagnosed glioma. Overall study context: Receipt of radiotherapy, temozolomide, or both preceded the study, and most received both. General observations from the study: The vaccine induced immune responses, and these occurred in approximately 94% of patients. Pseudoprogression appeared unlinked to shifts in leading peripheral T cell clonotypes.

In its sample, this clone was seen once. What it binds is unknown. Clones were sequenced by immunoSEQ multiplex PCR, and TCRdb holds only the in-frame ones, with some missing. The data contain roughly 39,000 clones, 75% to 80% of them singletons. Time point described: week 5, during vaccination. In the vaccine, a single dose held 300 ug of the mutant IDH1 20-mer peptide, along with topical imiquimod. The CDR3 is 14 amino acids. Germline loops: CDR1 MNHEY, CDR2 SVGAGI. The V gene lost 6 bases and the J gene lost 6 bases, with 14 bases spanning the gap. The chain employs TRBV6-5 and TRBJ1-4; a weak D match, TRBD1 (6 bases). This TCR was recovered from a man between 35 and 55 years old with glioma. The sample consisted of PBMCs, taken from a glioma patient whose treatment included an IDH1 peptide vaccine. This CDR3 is CASRSTGGDEKLFF. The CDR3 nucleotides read TGTGCCAGCAGATCGACAGGAGGAGATGAAAAACTGTTTTTT.